The text below deals with one TCR beta chain. How the authors handled the data: Reference gene primer amplification gave estimated nucleated cell counts. Profiling relied on immunoSEQ multiplex PCR, and the TCRdb table lists in-frame clones only, not all of them. V, J and clone size are those of that table, while D and trimming were read from the DNA. This sample has under 150,000 clones, with approximately 86% found just once. The data derive from a study of blood T cell repertoires in COVID-19. Study overall: From the United States, Italy and Spain came samples of acute and convalescent COVID-19. PBMCs, B-cell-depleted T cells, or T cells were the source of the cDNA or gDNA that made up the material.

The sample was peripheral blood. This TCR came from a woman between 50 and 59 years old who had recovered from COVID-19.

This CDR3 reads CASRDRSGNQPQHF. Here the CDR3 DNA reads TGTGCCAGCAGAGACAGGTCGGGCAATCAGCCCCAGCATTTT. The V and J genes are TRBV6-6 and TRBJ1-5, with D maybe TRBD1 (6 bases). V was shortened by 6 bases and J by 2 bases, with 11 bases between the two germline ends. Per the germline V gene, CDR1 is MNHNY and CDR2 is SVGAGI (reference sequence). The CDR3 sequence is 14 residues long.